This T cell receptor beta chain was captured in a study of T cells after yellow fever vaccination. The wider study: The SMART-Seq v4 Ultra Low Input method served to prepare the low-cell-number fractions. Findings and caveats of the study: The secondary response showed a weaker magnitude and a faster peak, day 5 versus 15.

Universal primer sites and UMIs were introduced during 5'RACE template-switching synthesis of TCR cDNA. Via MiXCR, TCRdb re-called the 5' RACE reads, giving one row per CDR3 protein. The sample contains a few hundred thousand distinct CDR3 sequences, around 7% of which appear only once. As to this clonotype: Its target is not known.

The sequence came from a man aged 18 to 29 who received the YFV17D yellow fever vaccine. This sample comprised PBMCs, obtained roughly 45 days after the first yellow fever vaccination.

The CDR3 sequence: CSAPGQFDSNQPQHF. CDR3 bases: TGCAGTGCCCCCGGACAGTTCGATAGCAATCAGCCCCAGCATTTT. The chain recombines TRBV20-1 with TRBJ1-5, with D possibly TRBD1 on 6 matching bases. CDR3 length: 15 amino acids. The ends were cut back, 6 bases at V and 0 bases at J, with 15 bases in the middle. Germline V gives CDR1 DFQATT, CDR2 SNEGSKA (reference sequence).